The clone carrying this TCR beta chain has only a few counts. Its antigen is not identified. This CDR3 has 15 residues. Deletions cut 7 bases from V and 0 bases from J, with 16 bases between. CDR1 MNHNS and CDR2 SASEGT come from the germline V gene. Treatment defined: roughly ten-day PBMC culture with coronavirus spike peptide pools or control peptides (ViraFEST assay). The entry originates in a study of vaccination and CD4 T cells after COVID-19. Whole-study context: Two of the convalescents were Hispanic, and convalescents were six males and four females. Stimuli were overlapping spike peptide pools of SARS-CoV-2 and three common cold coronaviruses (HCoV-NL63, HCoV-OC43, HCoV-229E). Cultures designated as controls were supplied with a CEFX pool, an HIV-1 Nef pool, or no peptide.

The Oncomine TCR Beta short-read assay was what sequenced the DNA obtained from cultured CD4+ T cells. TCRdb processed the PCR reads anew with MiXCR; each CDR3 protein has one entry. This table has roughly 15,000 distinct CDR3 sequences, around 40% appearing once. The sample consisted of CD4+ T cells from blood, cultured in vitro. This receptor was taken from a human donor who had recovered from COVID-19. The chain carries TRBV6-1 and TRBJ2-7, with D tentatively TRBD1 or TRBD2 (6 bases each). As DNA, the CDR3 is TGTGCCAGCACCCCAGGAGGGGGGACCTCCTACGAGCAGTACTTC. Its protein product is CASTPGGGTSYEQYF.